Listed below are T cell receptor beta chains from one sample, sequenced in a study of Graves' ophthalmopathy and Graves' hyperthyroidism. TCRdb independently ran MiXCR on the multiplex PCR reads; one entry per CDR3 protein. Of over a million distinct CDR3 sequences in the sample, less than 45% are singletons; the top ten hold around 10%. The specimen sequenced was peripheral blood or thyroid tissue (not recorded which). The receptors come from an adult man with Graves' hyperthyroidism. The CDR3 runs from the conserved cysteine through the conserved F or W. Fields, in order: clone size, V gene, J gene, D gene, CDR3 protein, CDR3 DNA. D genes are given only for firm matches. Size is omitted from some rows. Given values are once, few, many or a class for expanded clones.

few,TRBV19,TRBJ2-7,-,CASSQSGHSSYEQYF,TGTGCCAGTAGCCAATCCGGGCACTCCTCCTACGAGCAGTACTTC
-,TRBV10-3,TRBJ1-1,TRBD1,CAIRDSLTEAFF,TGTGCCATACGGGACAGTCTCACTGAAGCTTTCTTT
many,TRBV11-2,TRBJ1-2,-,CASSTQSGVGYTF,TGTGCCAGCAGCACGCAATCAGGGGTCGGCTACACCTTC
many,TRBV7-8,TRBJ2-2,-,CASSPMPQHTGELFF,TGTGCCAGCAGCCCGATGCCACAGCACACCGGGGAGCTGTTTTTT
-,TRBV10-2,TRBJ2-1,TRBD2,CASSEPGLAGGNEQFF,TGCGCCAGCAGTGAGCCCGGACTAGCGGGGGGGAATGAGCAGTTCTTC
-,TRBV4-3,TRBJ1-1,TRBD1,CASSPESGTGGSEAFF,TGCGCCAGCAGCCCTGAATCCGGGACAGGGGGCTCTGAAGCTTTCTTT
-,TRBV7-9,TRBJ2-6,TRBD2,CASSFGGTSGRPHSGANVLTF,TGTGCCAGCAGCTTCGGGGGGACTAGCGGGAGGCCCCACTCTGGGGCCAACGTCCTGACTTTC
-,TRBV7-9,TRBJ1-4,-,CASSRTGGPEKLFF,TGTGCCAGCAGCCGTACAGGAGGGCCTGAAAAACTGTTTTTT
-,TRBV5-6,TRBJ2-7,TRBD1,CASSWTGGNNEQYF,TGTGCCAGCAGCTGGACAGGGGGCAATAACGAGCAGTACTTC
many,TRBV19,TRBJ1-5,-,CASSSAGYSNQPQHF,TGTGCCAGTAGTTCCGCCGGGTATAGCAATCAGCCCCAGCATTTT
many,TRBV7-2,TRBJ1-5,-,CASSLLRGSNQPQHF,TGTGCCAGCAGCTTATTACGGGGGAGCAATCAGCCCCAGCATTTT
-,TRBV5-1,TRBJ2-5,-,CASSSTSEETQYF,TGCGCCAGCAGCTCCACTTCGGAAGAGACCCAGTACTTC
once,TRBV9,TRBJ1-3,-,CASSVASSGNTMYF,TGTGCCAGCAGCGTAGCCAGCTCTGGAAACACCATGTATTTT
once,TRBV7-9,TRBJ2-5,TRBD1,CATSPQTPGTGWGTQYF,TGTGCCACCAGCCCACAGACGCCCGGGACAGGGTGGGGGACCCAGTACTTC
many,TRBV5-1,TRBJ1-2,-,CASSTRGYSYGYTF,TGCGCCAGCAGCACCAGGGGCTACAGCTATGGCTACACCTTC
many,TRBV25-1,TRBJ1-4,-,CASSGQGPSRLFF,TGTGCCAGCAGTGGGCAGGGGCCCTCCCGGCTGTTTTTT
many,TRBV7-2,TRBJ2-7,TRBD2,CASSSMGSGRRNEQYF,TGTGCCAGCAGCTCCATGGGGAGCGGGAGGAGAAACGAGCAGTACTTC
many,TRBV10-3,TRBJ1-2,-,CAINRNDLEGYTF,TGTGCCATTAACAGGAATGACTTGGAAGGCTACACCTTC
-,TRBV19,TRBJ2-2,-,CASSIRFGNEHTGELFF,TGTGCCAGTAGTATAAGATTCGGCAATGAGCACACCGGGGAGCTGTTTTTT
many,TRBV7-8,TRBJ1-5,-,CASSLGAEGRLFQPQHF,TGTGCCAGCAGCTTAGGGGCAGAAGGGCGCTTATTTCAGCCCCAGCATTTT
-,TRBV11-2,TRBJ2-7,-,CASSSASSGQTYEQYF,-
-,TRBV6-6,TRBJ2-5,TRBD1,CASNPGGTQETQYF,TGTGCCAGCAATCCAGGGGGTACCCAAGAGACCCAGTACTTC
many,TRBV7-9,TRBJ1-2,-,CASSLASNYGYTF,TGTGCCAGCAGCTTAGCTTCTAACTATGGCTACACCTTC
many,TRBV2,TRBJ1-1,-,CARKDPGRSTLKDEAFF,TGTGCCCGAAAGGACCCAGGGCGATCGACGCTGAAAGATGAAGCTTTCTTT
many,TRBV15,TRBJ2-7,-,CATRTPYTYEQYF,TGTGCCACCAGGACCCCATACACCTACGAGCAGTACTTC
once,TRBV2,TRBJ2-5,-,CASSRGSGQRETQYF,TGTGCCAGCAGCCGAGGGTCGGGCCAAAGAGAGACCCAGTACTTC
-,TRBV29-1,TRBJ2-7,TRBD1,CSYRQGAPEQYF,TGCAGCTACCGACAGGGGGCGCCGGAGCAGTACTTC
once,TRBV7-7,TRBJ1-5,TRBD1,CASSLKETGVIQPQHF,TGTGCCAGCAGCTTAAAAGAGACAGGGGTGATTCAGCCCCAGCATTTT
-,TRBV11-2,TRBJ1-1,-,CAGSLPVTTEAFF,TGTGCCGGCAGCTTACCGGTTACGACTGAAGCTTTCTTT
-,TRBV7-2,TRBJ1-5,-,CASSSTPNQTQHF,TGTGCCAGCAGCTCGACCCCGAATCAGACCCAGCATTTT
few,TRBV6-2/TRBV6-3,TRBJ1-1,-,CASSYSIGAVEAFF,TGTGCCAGCAGTTACTCGATTGGGGCGGTTGAAGCTTTCTTT
many,TRBV5-1,TRBJ1-3,TRBD1,CASSLSGGENTIYF,TGCGCCAGCAGCTTGTCAGGGGGAGAAAACACCATATATTTT
many,TRBV4-1,TRBJ1-6,-,CASSQIDSPLHF,TGCGCCAGCAGCCAAATAGATTCACCCCTCCACTTT
many,TRBV10-1,TRBJ1-3,-,CASSARRAAGSTIYF,TGCGCCAGCAGTGCCCGGAGGGCCGCAGGGTCGACCATATATTTT
-,TRBV4-3,TRBJ2-7,-,CASSQDQQYF,TGCGCCAGCAGCCAAGATCAGCAGTACTTC
-,TRBV28,TRBJ1-4,-,CASRLGTLNEKLFF,TGTGCCAGTAGACTCGGGACCCTCAATGAAAAACTGTTTTTT